This TCR beta chain appears in the sequencing data of a study of T cell responses to AZD1222 COVID-19 vaccine. General observations from the study: In the spike-specific TCR repertoire, nearly half reportedly target unmutated variant regions.

Germline values: CDR1 SGHRS, CDR2 YFSETQ. V lost 3 bases and J lost 7; bases outside the gene matches: 10. The CDR3 spans 16 residues. On this clone itself: Its antigen is undetermined.

Sequencing used immunoSEQ multiplex PCR; TCRdb keeps in-frame clones, though not all of them. The table has tens of thousands of clones, roughly 90% seen once. The clonotype comes from an adult in good health. This sequence joins TRBV5-1 and TRBJ2-2; 9 bases are shared with TRBD1. Sequencing was performed on peripheral blood, taken on day 0 of AZD1222 vaccination. CDR3 nucleotides: TGCGCCAGCAGCTCTCGTCCCGGGACAGGGTTCGGGGAGCTGTTTTTT. It encodes CASSSRPGTGFGELFF.